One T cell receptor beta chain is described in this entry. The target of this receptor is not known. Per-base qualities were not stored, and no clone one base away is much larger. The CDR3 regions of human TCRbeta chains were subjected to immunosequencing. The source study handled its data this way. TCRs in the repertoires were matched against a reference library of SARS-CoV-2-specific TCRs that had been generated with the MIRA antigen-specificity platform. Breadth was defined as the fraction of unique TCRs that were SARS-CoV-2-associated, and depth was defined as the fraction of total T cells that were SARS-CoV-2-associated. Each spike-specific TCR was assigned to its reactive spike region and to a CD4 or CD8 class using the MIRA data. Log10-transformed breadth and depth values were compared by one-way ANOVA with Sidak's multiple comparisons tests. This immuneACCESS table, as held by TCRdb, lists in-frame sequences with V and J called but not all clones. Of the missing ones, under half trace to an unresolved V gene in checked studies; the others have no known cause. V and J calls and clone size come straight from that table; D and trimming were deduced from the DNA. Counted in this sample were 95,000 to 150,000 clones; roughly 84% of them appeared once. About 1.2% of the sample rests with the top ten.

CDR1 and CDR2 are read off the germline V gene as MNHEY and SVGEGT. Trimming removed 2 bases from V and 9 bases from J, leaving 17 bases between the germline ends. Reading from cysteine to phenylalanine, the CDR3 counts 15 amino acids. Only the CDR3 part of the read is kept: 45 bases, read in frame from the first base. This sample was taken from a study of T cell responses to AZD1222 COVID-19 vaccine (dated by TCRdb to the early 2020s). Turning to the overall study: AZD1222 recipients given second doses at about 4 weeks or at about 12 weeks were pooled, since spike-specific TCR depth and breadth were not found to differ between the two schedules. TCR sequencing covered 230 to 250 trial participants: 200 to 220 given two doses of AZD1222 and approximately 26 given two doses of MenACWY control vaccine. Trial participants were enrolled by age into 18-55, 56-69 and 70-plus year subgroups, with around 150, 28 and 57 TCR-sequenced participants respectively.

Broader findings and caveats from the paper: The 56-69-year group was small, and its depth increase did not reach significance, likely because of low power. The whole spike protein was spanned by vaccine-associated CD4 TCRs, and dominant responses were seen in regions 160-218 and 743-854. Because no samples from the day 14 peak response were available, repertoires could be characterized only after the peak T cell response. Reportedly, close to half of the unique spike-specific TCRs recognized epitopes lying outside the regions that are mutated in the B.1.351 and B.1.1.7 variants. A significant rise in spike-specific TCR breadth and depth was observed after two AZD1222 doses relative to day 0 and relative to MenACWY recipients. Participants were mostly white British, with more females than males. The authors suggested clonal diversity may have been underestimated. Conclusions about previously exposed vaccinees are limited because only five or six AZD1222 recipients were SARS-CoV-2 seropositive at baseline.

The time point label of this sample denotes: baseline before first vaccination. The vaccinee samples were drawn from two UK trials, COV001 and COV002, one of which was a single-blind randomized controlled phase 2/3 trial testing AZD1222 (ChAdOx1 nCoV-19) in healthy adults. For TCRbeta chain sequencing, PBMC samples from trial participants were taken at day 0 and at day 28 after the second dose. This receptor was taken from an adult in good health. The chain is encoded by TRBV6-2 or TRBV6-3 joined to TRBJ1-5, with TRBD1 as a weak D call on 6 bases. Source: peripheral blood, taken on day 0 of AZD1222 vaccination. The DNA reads TGTGCCAGCAGTTACGTTACAGGGATTAGTCCGCCCCAGCATTTT. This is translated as CASSYVTGISPPQHF.